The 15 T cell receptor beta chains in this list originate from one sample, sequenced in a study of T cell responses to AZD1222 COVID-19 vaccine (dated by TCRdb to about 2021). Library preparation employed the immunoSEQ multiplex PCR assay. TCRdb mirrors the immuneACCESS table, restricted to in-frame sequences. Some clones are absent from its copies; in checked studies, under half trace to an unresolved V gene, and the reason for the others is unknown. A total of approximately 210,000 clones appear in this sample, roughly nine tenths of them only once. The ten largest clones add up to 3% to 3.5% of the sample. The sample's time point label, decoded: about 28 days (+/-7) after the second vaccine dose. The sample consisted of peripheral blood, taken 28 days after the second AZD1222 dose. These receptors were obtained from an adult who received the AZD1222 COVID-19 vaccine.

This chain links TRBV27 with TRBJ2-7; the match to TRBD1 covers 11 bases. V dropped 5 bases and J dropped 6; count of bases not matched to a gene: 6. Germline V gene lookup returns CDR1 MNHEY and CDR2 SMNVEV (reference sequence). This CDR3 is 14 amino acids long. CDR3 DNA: TGTGCCAGCAGTCCCGGGACAGGGGGAGGCGAGCAGTACTTC. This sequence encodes CASSPGTGGGEQYF.

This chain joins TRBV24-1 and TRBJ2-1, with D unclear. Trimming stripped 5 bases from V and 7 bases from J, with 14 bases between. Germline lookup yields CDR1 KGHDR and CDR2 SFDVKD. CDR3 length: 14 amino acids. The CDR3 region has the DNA TGTGCCACCAGTGGTGCTGTTAGGGAAAATGAGCAGTTCTTC. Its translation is CATSGAVRENEQFF.

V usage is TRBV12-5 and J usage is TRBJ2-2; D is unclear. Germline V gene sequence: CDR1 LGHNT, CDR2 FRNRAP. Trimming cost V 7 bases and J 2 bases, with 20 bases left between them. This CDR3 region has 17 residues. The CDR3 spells CASALELGSGNTGELFF. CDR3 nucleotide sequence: TGTGCTAGTGCCCTCGAGCTAGGGTCGGGCAACACCGGGGAGCTGTTTTTT.

The DNA of the CDR3 is TGTGCCAGCAGGGACAGGGTTAGTTCACCCCTCCACTTT. Translated, it gives CASRDRVSSPLHF. This chain links TRBV6-5 with TRBJ1-6; 8 bases match TRBD1. Germline trimming cut 6 bases from V and 9 bases from J; bases unmatched to any gene: 4. The CDR3 loop spans 13 amino acids. Germline CDR1 is MNHEY and CDR2 is SVGAGI.

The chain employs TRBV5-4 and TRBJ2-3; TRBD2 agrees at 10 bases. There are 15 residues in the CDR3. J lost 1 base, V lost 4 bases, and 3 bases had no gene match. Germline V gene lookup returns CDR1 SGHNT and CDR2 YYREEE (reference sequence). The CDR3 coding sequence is TGTGCCAGCAGCCGAGCGGGAGGGGGCACAGATACGCAGTATTTT. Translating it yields CASSRAGGGTDTQYF.

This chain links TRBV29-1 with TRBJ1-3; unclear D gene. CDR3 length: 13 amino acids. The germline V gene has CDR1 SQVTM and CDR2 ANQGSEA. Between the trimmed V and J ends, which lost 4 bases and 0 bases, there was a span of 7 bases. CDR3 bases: TGCAGCGTTGGCGGTTCCTCTGGAAACACCATATATTTT. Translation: CSVGGSSGNTIYF.

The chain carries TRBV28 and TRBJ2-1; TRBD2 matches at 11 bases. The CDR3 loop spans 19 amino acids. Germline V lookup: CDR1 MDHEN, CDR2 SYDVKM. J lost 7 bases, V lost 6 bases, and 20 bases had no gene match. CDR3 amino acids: CASSPSTLRTSGSANEQFF. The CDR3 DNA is TGTGCCAGCAGCCCGTCTACCCTGCGAACTAGCGGGAGTGCGAATGAGCAGTTCTTC. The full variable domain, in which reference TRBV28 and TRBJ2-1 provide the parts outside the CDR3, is DVKVTQSSRYLVKRTGEKVFLECVQDMDHENMFWYRQDPGLGLRLIYFSYDVKMKEKGDIPEGYSVSREKKERFSLILESASTNQTSMYLCASSPSTLRTSGSANEQFFGPGTRLTVL.

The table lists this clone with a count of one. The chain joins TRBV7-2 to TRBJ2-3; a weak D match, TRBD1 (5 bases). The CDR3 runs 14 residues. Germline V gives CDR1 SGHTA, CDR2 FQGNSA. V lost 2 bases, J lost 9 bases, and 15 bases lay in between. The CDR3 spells CASSLIPQAGTQYF. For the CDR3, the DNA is TGTGCCAGCAGCTTAATCCCACAGGCTGGGACGCAGTATTTT.

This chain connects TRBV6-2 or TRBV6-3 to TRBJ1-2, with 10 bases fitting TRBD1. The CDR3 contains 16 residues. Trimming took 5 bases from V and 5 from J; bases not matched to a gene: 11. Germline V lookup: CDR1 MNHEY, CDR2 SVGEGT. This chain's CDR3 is CASSPDRDRGLYGYTF. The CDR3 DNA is TGTGCCAGCAGTCCCGACCGGGACAGGGGTCTTTATGGCTACACCTTC.

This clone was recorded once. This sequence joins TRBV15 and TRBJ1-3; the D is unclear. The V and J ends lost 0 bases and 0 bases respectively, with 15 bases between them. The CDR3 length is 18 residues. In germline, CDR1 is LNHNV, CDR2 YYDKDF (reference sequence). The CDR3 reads CATSRDKGTGYSGNTIYF. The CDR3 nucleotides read TGTGCCACCAGCAGAGATAAGGGAACGGGATACTCTGGAAACACCATATATTTT.

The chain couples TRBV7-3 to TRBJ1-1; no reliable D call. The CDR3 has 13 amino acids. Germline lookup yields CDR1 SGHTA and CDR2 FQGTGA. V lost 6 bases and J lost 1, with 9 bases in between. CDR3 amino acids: CASRLNRNTEAFF. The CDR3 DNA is TGTGCCAGCAGGTTGAATAGGAACACTGAAGCTTTCTTT.

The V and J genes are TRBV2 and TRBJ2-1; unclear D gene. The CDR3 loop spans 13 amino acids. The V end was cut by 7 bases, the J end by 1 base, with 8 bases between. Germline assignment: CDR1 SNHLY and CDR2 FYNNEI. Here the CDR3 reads CASNYFSYNEQFF. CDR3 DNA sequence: TGTGCCAGCAACTATTTTTCCTACAATGAGCAGTTCTTC.

CDR3 sequence: CASSSITSGSTGELFF. The CDR3 DNA is TGTGCCAGCAGCTCAATCACTAGCGGGAGCACCGGGGAGCTGTTTTTT. The chain joins TRBV7-9 to TRBJ2-2; 11 bases agree with TRBD2. V lost 4 bases and J lost 4; bases outside the gene matches: 5. The CDR3 length is 16 residues. From germline, CDR1 is SEHNR and CDR2 FQNEAQ (reference sequence).

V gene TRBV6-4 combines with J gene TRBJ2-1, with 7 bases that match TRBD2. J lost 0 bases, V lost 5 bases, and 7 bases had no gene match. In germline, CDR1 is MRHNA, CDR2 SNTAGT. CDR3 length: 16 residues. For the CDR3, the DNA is TGTGCCAGCAGTATCCTTCCTAGCGGCTCCTACAATGAGCAGTTCTTC. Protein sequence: CASSILPSGSYNEQFF.

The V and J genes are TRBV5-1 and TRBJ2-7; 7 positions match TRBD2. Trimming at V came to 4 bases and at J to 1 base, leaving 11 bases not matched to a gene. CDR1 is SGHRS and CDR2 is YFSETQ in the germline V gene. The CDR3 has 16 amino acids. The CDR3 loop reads CASSPGGREVSYEQYF. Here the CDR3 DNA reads TGCGCCAGCAGCCCTGGGGGGAGGGAAGTATCCTACGAGCAGTACTTC.